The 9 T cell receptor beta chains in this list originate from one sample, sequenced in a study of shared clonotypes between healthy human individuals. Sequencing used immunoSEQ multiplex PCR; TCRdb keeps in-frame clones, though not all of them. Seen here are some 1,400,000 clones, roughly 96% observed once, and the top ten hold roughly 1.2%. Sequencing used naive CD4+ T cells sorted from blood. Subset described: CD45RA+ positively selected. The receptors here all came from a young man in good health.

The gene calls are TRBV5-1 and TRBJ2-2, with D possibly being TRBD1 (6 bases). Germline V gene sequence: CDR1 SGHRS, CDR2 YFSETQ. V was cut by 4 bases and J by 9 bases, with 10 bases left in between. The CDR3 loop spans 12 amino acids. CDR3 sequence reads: CASSAGVRELFF. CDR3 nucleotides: TGCGCCAGCAGCGCAGGGGTAAGGGAGCTGTTTTTT. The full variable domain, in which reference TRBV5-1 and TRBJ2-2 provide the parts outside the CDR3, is KAGVTQTPRYLIKTRGQQVTLSCSPISGHRSVSWYQQTPGQGLQFLFEYFSETQRNKGNFPGRFSGRQFSNSRSEMNVSTLELGDSALYLCASSAGVRELFFGEGSRLTVL.

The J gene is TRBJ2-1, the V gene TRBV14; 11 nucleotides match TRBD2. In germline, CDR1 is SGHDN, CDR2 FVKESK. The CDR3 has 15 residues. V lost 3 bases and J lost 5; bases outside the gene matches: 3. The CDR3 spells CASSQGLAVNNEQFF. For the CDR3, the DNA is TGTGCCAGCAGCCAGGGACTAGCGGTTAACAATGAGCAGTTCTTC.

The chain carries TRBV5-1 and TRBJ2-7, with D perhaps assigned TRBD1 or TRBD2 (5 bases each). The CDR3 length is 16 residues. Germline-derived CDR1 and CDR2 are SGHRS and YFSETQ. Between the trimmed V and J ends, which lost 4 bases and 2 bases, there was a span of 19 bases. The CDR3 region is CASSTRPGPTTYEQYF. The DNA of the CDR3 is TGCGCCAGCAGCACACGACCGGGACCTACAACCTACGAGCAGTACTTC.

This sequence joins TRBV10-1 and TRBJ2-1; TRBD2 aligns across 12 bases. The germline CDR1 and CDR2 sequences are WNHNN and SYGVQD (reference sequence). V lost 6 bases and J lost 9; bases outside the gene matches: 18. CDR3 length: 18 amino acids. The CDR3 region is CASRRGASGRAEGSEQFF. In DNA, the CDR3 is TGCGCCAGCAGGAGGGGGGCTAGCGGGAGGGCAGAGGGAAGTGAGCAGTTCTTC.

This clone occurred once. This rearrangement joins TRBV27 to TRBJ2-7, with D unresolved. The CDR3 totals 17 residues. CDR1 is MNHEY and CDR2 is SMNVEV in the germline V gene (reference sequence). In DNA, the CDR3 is TGTGCTACCAGCCTGACTCACCCCGTCTTTAAGGGTTTTGGGCAGTACTTC. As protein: CATSLTHPVFKGFGQYF.

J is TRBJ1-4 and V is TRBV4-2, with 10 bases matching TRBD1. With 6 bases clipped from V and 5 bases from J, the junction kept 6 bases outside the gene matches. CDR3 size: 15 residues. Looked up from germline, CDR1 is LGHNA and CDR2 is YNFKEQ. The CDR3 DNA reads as TGTGCCAGCAGGCTATGGGACAGGGGCAATGAAAAACTGTTTTTT. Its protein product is CASRLWDRGNEKLFF.

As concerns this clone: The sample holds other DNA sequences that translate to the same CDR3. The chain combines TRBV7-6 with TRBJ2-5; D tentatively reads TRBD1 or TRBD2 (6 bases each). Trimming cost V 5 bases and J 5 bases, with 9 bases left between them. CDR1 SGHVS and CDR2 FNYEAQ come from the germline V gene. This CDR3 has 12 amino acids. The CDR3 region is CASSQGGETQYF. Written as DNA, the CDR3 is TGTGCCAGCAGCCAAGGGGGGGAGACCCAGTACTTC.

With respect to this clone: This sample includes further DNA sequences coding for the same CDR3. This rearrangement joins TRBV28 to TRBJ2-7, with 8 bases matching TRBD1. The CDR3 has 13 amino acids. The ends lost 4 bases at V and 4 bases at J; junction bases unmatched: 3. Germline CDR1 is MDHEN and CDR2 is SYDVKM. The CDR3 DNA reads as TGTGCCAGCAGTTCAGGACAGGGTTACGAGCAGTACTTC. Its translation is CASSSGQGYEQYF.

The CDR3, as DNA: TGTGCTGGCGGGACGGGCACCGGGGAGCTGTTTTTT. This sequence encodes CAGGTGTGELFF. J is TRBJ2-2 and V is TRBV28, with D tentatively TRBD2 (6 bases). This CDR3 has 12 residues. Germline V lookup: CDR1 MDHEN, CDR2 SYDVKM.